The T cell receptor (beta chain) described here comes from a study of OX40 agonist ivuxolimab in advanced cancers. Study as a whole: Ivuxolimab is an agonistic anti-OX40 (CD134) antibody, and patients were treated with it. Head and neck, renal cell, melanoma or hepatocellular carcinoma were the cancers that dose-escalation patients had.

Repertoires were generated with immunoSEQ multiplex PCR, while TCRdb's copy carries only in-frame clones and drops some. The sample holds approximately 91,000 clones, around nine tenths seen once. Broader study findings: CD8+ T cells averaged more expanded clones than CD4+.

With regard to this clone: Its antigen is undetermined.

V was pared by 1 base and J by 4 bases, with 9 bases between. CDR1 is SGHRS, CDR2 YFSETQ, per germline. This CDR3 region has 14 residues. This clonotype originated in an adult with an advanced solid tumor such as melanoma, head and neck, liver or kidney cancer. The sequences come from CD4+ or CD8+ T cells sorted from blood, collected in a trial of the OX40 agonist ivuxolimab. The J gene is TRBJ1-3, the V gene TRBV5-1, with D tentatively TRBD1 (6 bases). This CDR3 reads CASSLTGSGNTIYF. CDR3 coding DNA: TGCGCCAGCAGCTTGACAGGGAGCGGAAACACCATATATTTT.